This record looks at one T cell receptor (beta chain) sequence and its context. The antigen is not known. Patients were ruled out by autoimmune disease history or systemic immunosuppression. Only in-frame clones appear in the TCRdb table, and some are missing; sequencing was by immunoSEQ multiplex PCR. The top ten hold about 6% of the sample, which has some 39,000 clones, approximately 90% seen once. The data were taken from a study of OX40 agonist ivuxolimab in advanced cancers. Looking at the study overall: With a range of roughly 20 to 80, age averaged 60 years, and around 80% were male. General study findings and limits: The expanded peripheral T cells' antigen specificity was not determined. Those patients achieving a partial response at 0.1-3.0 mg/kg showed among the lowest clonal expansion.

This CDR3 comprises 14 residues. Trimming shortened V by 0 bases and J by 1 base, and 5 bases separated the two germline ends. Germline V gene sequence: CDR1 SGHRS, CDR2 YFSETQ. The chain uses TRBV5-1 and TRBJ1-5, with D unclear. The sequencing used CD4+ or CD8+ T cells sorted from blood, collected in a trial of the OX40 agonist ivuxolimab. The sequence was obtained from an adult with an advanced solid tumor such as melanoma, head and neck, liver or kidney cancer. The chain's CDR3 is CASSLDGSNQPQHF. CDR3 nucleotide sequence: TGCGCCAGCAGCTTGGACGGGAGCAATCAGCCCCAGCATTTT.